This TCR beta chain originates from a study of vaccination and CD4 T cells after COVID-19. The wider study: Four females and six males made up the convalescents, two of whom were Hispanic. Stimulation of cells relied on overlapping spike peptides derived from SARS-CoV-2, HCoV-NL63, HCoV-OC43 and HCoV-229E.

There are 13 residues in the CDR3. Trimming took 5 bases from V and 2 from J, leaving 10 bases between them. CDR1 is MNHNS, CDR2 SASEGT, per germline. Treatment given: approximately 11-day PBMC culture with coronavirus spike peptide pools or control peptides (ViraFEST assay). Researchers collected the unexposed donor's CD4+ T cells before the COVID-19 pandemic (2011-2018). Fresh medium (containing IL-2) replaced half the medium on days 3 and 7. If enough cells were available, CD4+ T cells from unexposed donors were probed with SARS-CoV-2 S/N and four cold-coronavirus spikes. Once obtained from cultured CD4+ T cells, the DNA was sequenced using the Oncomine TCR Beta short-read assay. From CD4+ T cells that had been cultured, genomic DNA was extracted. TCRdb used MiXCR to reprocess the PCR reads, holding one entry per CDR3 protein. The sample lists some 8,500 distinct CDR3 sequences, around a third occurring once.

About this clonotype itself: Its target is unknown.

The V gene is TRBV6-1, the J gene TRBJ2-7; D is unclear. The TCR sequence derives from a human donor in good health. Sequencing was performed on CD4+ T cells from blood, cultured in vitro. CDR3 nucleotide sequence: TGTGCCAGCAGTATGGCCCGAGCCTACGAGCAGTACTTC. Translating gives CASSMARAYEQYF.